A single sample gave rise to the 18 T cell receptor beta chains below, sequenced in a study of OX40 agonist ivuxolimab in advanced cancers. TCRdb's table, derived via immunoSEQ multiplex PCR, lists solely in-frame clones and lacks some. The table shows 30,000 to 40,000 clones, with 60% to 85% occurring only once. The material was CD4+ or CD8+ T cells sorted from blood, obtained in a trial of the OX40 agonist ivuxolimab. Receptor source: an adult with an advanced solid tumor such as melanoma, head and neck, liver or kidney cancer.

The gene calls are TRBV18 and TRBJ2-2; D uncertain. Trimming shortened V by 3 bases and J by 9 bases, and 5 bases separated the two germline ends. Germline V lookup: CDR1 KGHSH, CDR2 LQKENI. The CDR3 has 11 amino acids. The CDR3 DNA reads TGTGCCAGCTCACCCGAGAGGGAGCTGTTTTTT. Protein sequence: CASSPERELFF.

V is TRBV6-1 and J is TRBJ1-3; 7 bases are shared with TRBD1. V was pared by 0 bases and J by 0 bases, with 8 bases of the junction left unmatched. CDR1 and CDR2 (germline): MNHNS, SASEGT. CDR3 size: 18 residues. CDR3 coding DNA: TGTGCCAGCAGTGAAGCCGGGACAGCTATTTCCTCTGGAAACACCATATATTTT. Its translation: CASSEAGTAISSGNTIYF.

The chain is built from TRBV14 and TRBJ1-2; D gene ambiguous. Germline V lookup: CDR1 SGHDN, CDR2 FVKESK. There are 12 residues in the CDR3. Between the trimmed V and J ends, which lost 4 bases and 4 bases, there was a span of 7 bases. CDR3 DNA: TGTGCCAGCAGCCTTGGACTCTATGGCTACACCTTC. It encodes CASSLGLYGYTF.

This chain joins TRBV6-1 and TRBJ1-3; possible D gene TRBD1, 5 bases. The germline CDR1 and CDR2 sequences are MNHNS and SASEGT. The CDR3 runs 13 residues. V dropped 7 bases and J dropped 6 bases, with 13 bases sitting between them. CDR3 residues: CASISRGVNTIYF. The CDR3, as DNA: TGTGCCAGCATTAGTAGGGGCGTAAACACCATATATTTT.

The chain joins TRBV27 to TRBJ1-2; D remains unclear. Germline-derived CDR1 and CDR2 are MNHEY and SMNVEV (reference sequence). This CDR3 has 15 residues. The V gene lost 2 bases and the J gene lost 6 bases, with 16 bases spanning the gap. As DNA, the CDR3 is TGTGCCAGCAGTTTACGAGGACCCCCGGTGGATGGCTACACCTTC. It yields the protein CASSLRGPPVDGYTF.

The chain combines TRBV5-5 with TRBJ1-1; D is undetermined. V was clipped by 7 bases and J by 1 base, with 14 bases between them. CDR3 length: 14 residues. CDR1 SGHKS and CDR2 YYEKEE come from the germline V gene (reference sequence). Here the CDR3 DNA reads TGTGCCAGCGCTCGGACGGGAACGAACACTGAAGCTTTCTTT. Its protein is CASARTGTNTEAFF.

V is TRBV28 and J is TRBJ2-7; D is unclear. Trimming left V 5 bases short and J 1 base short, with 9 bases between. The V gene's germline CDR1 is MDHEN and CDR2 SYDVKM. The CDR3 is 13 amino acids. CDR3 sequence: CASSTNLSYEQYF. CDR3 nucleotide sequence: TGTGCCAGCAGTACAAATCTATCCTACGAGCAGTACTTC.

This chain joins TRBV29-1 and TRBJ2-5, with 14 positions matching TRBD2. Trimming cost V 7 bases and J 6 bases; bases outside gene matches: 10. This CDR3 is built from 15 residues. The germline gives CDR1 SQVTM, CDR2 ANQGSEA. CDR3 in DNA: TGCAGCGCAGGGACTAGCGGGAGTAATAGTAAGACCCAGTACTTC. Translation: CSAGTSGSNSKTQYF.

This clone was picked up one time. This chain joins TRBV11-2 and TRBJ2-7; D gene uncertain. This CDR3 has 14 residues. CDR1 is SGHAT, CDR2 FQNNGV, per germline. V dropped 2 bases and J dropped 3 bases, with 11 bases sitting between them. CDR3 sequence: CASSLSRFLYEQYF. DNA of the CDR3: TGTGCCAGCAGCTTAAGTCGGTTTCTCTACGAGCAGTACTTC.

The chain links TRBV30 to TRBJ2-3; 9 bases match TRBD2. From germline, CDR1 is GTSNPN and CDR2 SVGIG (reference sequence). CDR3 size: 15 residues. The V segment lost 4 bases and the J segment 2 bases; nucleotides outside the gene matches: 7. The CDR3 sequence is CAWTPPGLATDTQYF. The CDR3, as DNA: TGTGCCTGGACCCCCCCGGGACTAGCCACAGATACGCAGTATTTT.

The chain uses TRBV19 and TRBJ2-7; D gene unclear. This CDR3 is built from 17 residues. Trimming pared 5 bases from V and 5 bases from J, leaving 25 bases between. Germline assignment: CDR1 LNHDA and CDR2 SQIVND (reference sequence). In DNA form, the CDR3 reads TGTGCCAGTAGTCCGTTATTGTACAGCGCGAGAGTCGACGAGCAGTACTTC. As protein: CASSPLLYSARVDEQYF.

The genes are TRBV7-9 and TRBJ1-1; weak D call: TRBD1 (5 bases). Germline CDR1 reads SEHNR; CDR2 reads FQNEAQ (reference sequence). Trimming shortened V by 5 bases and J by 8 bases, and 21 bases separated the two germline ends. The CDR3 runs to 15 residues. CDR3 residues: CASSMQGQVPAEAFF. The CDR3 DNA reads TGTGCCAGCAGCATGCAGGGCCAGGTCCCAGCCGAAGCTTTCTTT.

The CDR3 bases are TGTGCCAGCAGCCTACCATCGGGGGCGTACTATGGCTACACCTTC. Amino acids: CASSLPSGAYYGYTF. The gene calls are TRBV28 and TRBJ1-2; the D gene is possibly TRBD1 (6 bases). CDR1 MDHEN and CDR2 SYDVKM come from the germline V gene. Between the trimmed V and J ends, which lost 6 bases and 3 bases, there was a span of 17 bases. The CDR3 is 15 residues long.

Concerning this clone itself: Other DNA variants within this sample encode the same CDR3. The chain joins TRBV4-3 to TRBJ2-1, with D possibly matching TRBD2 (6 bases). The germline V gene has CDR1 LGHNA and CDR2 YSLEER. Trimming shortened V by 3 bases and J by 7 bases, and 7 bases separated the two germline ends. The CDR3 totals 12 residues. CDR3 loop: CASSQGLNEQFF. The CDR3 DNA is TGCGCCAGCAGCCAGGGACTGAATGAGCAGTTCTTC.

The gene calls are TRBV7-8 and TRBJ2-1; D might be TRBD2 (5 bases). V was clipped by 5 bases and J by 7 bases, with 12 bases between them. This CDR3 spans 13 amino acids. Germline CDR1 is SGHVS and CDR2 is FQNEAQ. CDR3 loop: CASSRGPLNEQFF. Here the CDR3 DNA reads TGTGCCAGCAGCCGAGGGCCTCTAAATGAGCAGTTCTTC.

This clone was recorded a few times. The CDR3 is CASSPGTPGPFFGYGYTF. The DNA for the CDR3 is TGTGCCAGCAGTCCCGGGACTCCGGGCCCCTTTTTTGGGTATGGCTACACCTTC. The V call is TRBV21-1, the J call TRBJ1-2. TRBV21-1 is noted as a pseudogene. This CDR3 contains 18 residues.

The chain recombines TRBV10-3 with TRBJ1-4; a weak D match, TRBD1 (5 bases). Germline-derived CDR1 and CDR2 are ENHRY and SYGVKD. V gave up 4 bases and J gave up 0 bases, with 9 bases separating them. The CDR3 spans 15 residues. DNA of the CDR3: TGTGCCATCAGTGCTGACAGTGCAACTAATGAAAAACTGTTTTTT. This gives the protein CAISADSATNEKLFF.

This clone was detected a few times. This chain connects TRBV11-2 to TRBJ2-2; possible D gene TRBD2, 6 bases. Germline loops: CDR1 SGHAT, CDR2 FQNNGV. V was pared by 11 bases and J by 7 bases, with 23 bases between. The CDR3 sequence is 15 residues long. DNA of the CDR3: TGTGCCTGCGAACAGCGGGCGACTTTGAGCGGGGAGCTGTTTTTT. Translating gives CACEQRATLSGELFF.